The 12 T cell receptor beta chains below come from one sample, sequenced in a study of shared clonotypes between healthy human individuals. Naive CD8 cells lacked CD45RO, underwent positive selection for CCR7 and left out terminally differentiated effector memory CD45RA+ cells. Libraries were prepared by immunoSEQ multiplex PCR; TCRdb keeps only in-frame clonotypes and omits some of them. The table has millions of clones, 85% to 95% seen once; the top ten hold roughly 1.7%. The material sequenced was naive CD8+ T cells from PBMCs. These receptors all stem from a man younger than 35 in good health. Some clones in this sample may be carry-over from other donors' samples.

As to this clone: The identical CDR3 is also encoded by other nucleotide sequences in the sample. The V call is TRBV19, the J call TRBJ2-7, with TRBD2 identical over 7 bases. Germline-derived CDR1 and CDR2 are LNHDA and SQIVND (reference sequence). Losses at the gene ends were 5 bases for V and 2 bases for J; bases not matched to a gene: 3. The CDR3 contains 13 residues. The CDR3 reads CASSPRGAYEQYF. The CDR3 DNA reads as TGTGCCAGTAGTCCCCGGGGGGCCTACGAGCAGTACTTC.

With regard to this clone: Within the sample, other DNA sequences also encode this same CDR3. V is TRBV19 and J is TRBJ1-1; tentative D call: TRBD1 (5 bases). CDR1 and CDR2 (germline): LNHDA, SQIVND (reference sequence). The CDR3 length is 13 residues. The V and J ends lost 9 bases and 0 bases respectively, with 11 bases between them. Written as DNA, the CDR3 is TGTGCCAGCAGCCCGACAGTGAACACTGAAGCTTTCTTT. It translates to CASSPTVNTEAFF.

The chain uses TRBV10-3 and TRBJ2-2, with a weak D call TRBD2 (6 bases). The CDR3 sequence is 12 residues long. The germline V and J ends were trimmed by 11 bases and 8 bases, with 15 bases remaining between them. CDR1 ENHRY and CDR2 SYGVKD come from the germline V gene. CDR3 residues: CAVGGLRGELFF. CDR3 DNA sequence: TGTGCCGTAGGAGGGCTCAGGGGGGAGCTGTTTTTT.

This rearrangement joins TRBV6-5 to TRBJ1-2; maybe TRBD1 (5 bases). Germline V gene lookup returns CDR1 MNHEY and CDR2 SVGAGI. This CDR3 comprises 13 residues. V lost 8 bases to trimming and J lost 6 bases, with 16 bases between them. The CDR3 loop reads CASVPRRGDGYTF. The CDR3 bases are TGTGCCAGCGTCCCCCGACGGGGGGATGGCTACACCTTC.

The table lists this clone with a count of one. The CDR3 bases are TGTGCCAGCAGCTCCCCGGGACTAGCGGGAGGGCTGGTCGTGACAGATACGCAGTATTTT. This translates into CASSSPGLAGGLVVTDTQYF. The chain couples TRBV7-3 to TRBJ2-3; 16 bases align to TRBD2. Germline V lookup: CDR1 SGHTA, CDR2 FQGTGA. The V gene end was trimmed by 4 bases and the J gene end by 3 bases; junction bases not matched to a gene: 13. The CDR3 runs 20 residues.

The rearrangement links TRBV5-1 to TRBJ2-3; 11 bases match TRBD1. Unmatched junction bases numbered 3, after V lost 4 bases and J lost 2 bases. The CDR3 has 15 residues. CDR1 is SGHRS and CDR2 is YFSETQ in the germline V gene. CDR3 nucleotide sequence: TGCGCCAGCAGCACGGGACAGGGGGACACAGATACGCAGTATTTT. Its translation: CASSTGQGDTDTQYF.

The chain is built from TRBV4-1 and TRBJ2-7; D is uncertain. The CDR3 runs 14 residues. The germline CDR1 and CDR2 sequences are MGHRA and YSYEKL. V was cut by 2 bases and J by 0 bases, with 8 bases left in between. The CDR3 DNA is TGCGCCAGCAGCCAAAGCCTCCGCTCCTACGAGCAGTACTTC. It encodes CASSQSLRSYEQYF.

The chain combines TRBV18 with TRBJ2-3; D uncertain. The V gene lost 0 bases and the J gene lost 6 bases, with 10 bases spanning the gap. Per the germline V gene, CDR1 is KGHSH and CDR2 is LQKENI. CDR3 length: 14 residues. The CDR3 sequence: CASSPPSALDTQYF. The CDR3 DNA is TGTGCCAGCTCACCACCGTCCGCGCTGGATACGCAGTATTTT.

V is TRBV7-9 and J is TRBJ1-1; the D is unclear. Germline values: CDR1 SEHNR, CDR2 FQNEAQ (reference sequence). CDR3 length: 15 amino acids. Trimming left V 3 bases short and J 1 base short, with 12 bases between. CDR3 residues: CASSLGSISNTEAFF. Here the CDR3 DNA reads TGTGCCAGCAGCTTGGGTTCAATCTCGAACACTGAAGCTTTCTTT.

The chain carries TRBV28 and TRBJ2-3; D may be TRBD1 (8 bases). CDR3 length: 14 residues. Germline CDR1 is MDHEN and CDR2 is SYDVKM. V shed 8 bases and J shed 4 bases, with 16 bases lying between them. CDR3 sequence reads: CASARTGRADTQYF. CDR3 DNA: TGTGCCAGCGCCCGGACAGGGAGGGCAGATACGCAGTATTTT. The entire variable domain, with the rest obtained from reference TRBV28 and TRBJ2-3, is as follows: DVKVTQSSRYLVKRTGEKVFLECVQDMDHENMFWYRQDPGLGLRLIYFSYDVKMKEKGDIPEGYSVSREKKERFSLILESASTNQTSMYLCASARTGRADTQYFGPGTRLTVL.

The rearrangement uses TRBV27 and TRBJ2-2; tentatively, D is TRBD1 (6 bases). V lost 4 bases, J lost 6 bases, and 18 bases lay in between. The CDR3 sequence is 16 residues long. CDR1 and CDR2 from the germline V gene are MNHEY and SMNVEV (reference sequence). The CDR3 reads CASSYAGTLSPGELFF. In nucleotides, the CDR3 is TGTGCCAGCAGTTACGCCGGGACACTTTCCCCCGGGGAGCTGTTTTTT.

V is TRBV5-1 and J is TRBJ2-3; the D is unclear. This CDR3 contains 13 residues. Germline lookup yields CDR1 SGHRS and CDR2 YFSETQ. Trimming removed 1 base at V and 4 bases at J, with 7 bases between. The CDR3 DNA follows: TGCGCCAGCAGCTTGACGTCCGCAGATACGCAGTATTTT. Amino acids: CASSLTSADTQYF.